One sample yielded the 16 T cell receptor beta chains listed below, sequenced in a study of cytomegalovirus exposure and HLA in healthy donors. Both 60 Vbeta primers and 13 Jbeta primers went into the PCR. Profiling relied on immunoSEQ multiplex PCR, and the TCRdb table lists in-frame clones only, not all of them. The listing contains about 88,000 clones. The material sequenced was PBMCs. These receptors were taken from a girl under 18 in good health and CMV-seropositive.

J is TRBJ2-7 and V is TRBV5-1; tentative D call: TRBD2 (5 bases). V dropped 0 bases and J dropped 2 bases, with 9 bases sitting between them. CDR3 length equals 14 residues. The germline gives CDR1 SGHRS, CDR2 YFSETQ. The DNA of the CDR3 is TGCGCCAGCAGCTTGGTTCGGGGAACCTACGAGCAGTACTTC. Amino acids: CASSLVRGTYEQYF.

This chain links TRBV7-2 with TRBJ2-7, with a weak D call TRBD1 (6 bases). Germline V gene data show CDR1 as SGHTA and CDR2 as FQGNSA. V lost 5 bases and J lost 2, with 10 bases in between. The CDR3 loop spans 13 amino acids. In DNA form, the CDR3 reads TGTGCCAGCAGCACTGGGGACACCTACGAGCAGTACTTC. It codes for CASSTGDTYEQYF. The variable domain in full, with the rest retrieved from reference TRBV7-2 and TRBJ2-7, is GAGVSQSPSNKVTEKGKDVELRCDPISGHTALYWYRQSLGQGLEFLIYFQGNSAPDKSGLPSDRFSAERTGGSVSTLTIQRTQQEDSAVYLCASSTGDTYEQYFGPGTRLTVT.

The chain is built from TRBV7-9 and TRBJ2-3, with a possible D match to TRBD1 (6 bases). Germline V gives CDR1 SEHNR, CDR2 FQNEAQ (reference sequence). V lost 3 bases and J lost 0, with 13 bases in between. The CDR3 sequence is 16 residues long. The CDR3 is CASSLNREGSTDTQYF. DNA of the CDR3: TGTGCCAGCAGCTTGAACAGGGAAGGGAGCACAGATACGCAGTATTTT.

J is TRBJ2-1 and V is TRBV29-1, with 8 bases that match TRBD1. The V gene end was trimmed by 5 bases and the J gene end by 7 bases; junction bases not matched to a gene: 10. CDR1 is SQVTM, CDR2 ANQGSEA, per germline. The CDR3 contains 14 residues. DNA for the CDR3: TGCAGCGTTTTGGACAGGGCATCAAAAAATGAGCAGTTCTTC. Encoded protein: CSVLDRASKNEQFF.

The chain joins TRBV25-1 to TRBJ1-2; D call uncertain. V was cut by 4 bases and J by 2 bases, with 5 bases left in between. The germline CDR1 and CDR2 sequences are MGHDK and SYGVNS. The CDR3 covers 12 residues. The CDR3, as DNA: TGTGCCAGCAGTGCCGAGAACTATGGCTACACCTTC. Translation gives CASSAENYGYTF.

V is TRBV9 and J is TRBJ2-2; TRBD1 agrees at 8 bases. Germline CDR1 is SGDLS and CDR2 is YYNGEE. V was pared by 6 bases and J by 5 bases, with 3 bases of the junction left unmatched. The CDR3 contains 13 residues. The CDR3 sequence: CASNYRGTGELFF. The CDR3 DNA sequence: TGTGCCAGCAATTACAGGGGGACCGGGGAGCTGTTTTTT.

This chain joins TRBV11-2 and TRBJ2-1; D is ambiguous. The V gene lost 3 bases and the J gene lost 9 bases, with 9 bases spanning the gap. This CDR3 spans 12 amino acids. Per germline, CDR1 SGHAT and CDR2 FQNNGV. The CDR3 region is CASSFILREQFF. As DNA, the CDR3 is TGTGCCAGCAGCTTTATTTTGCGTGAGCAGTTCTTC.

V and J are TRBV29-1 and TRBJ1-1, with unresolved D. The CDR3 length is 12 residues. CDR1 and CDR2 (germline): SQVTM, ANQGSEA. Trimming shortened V by 7 bases and J by 5 bases, and 14 bases separated the two germline ends. CDR3 DNA sequence: TGCAGCGGGCAGGCGGGGAATACTGAAGCTTTCTTT. Amino acids: CSGQAGNTEAFF.

This sequence joins TRBV4-1 and TRBJ2-1, with D unclear. Germline CDR1 and CDR2: MGHRA and YSYEKL. The V end lost 3 bases, the J end lost 0 bases, and 18 bases lay between the germline ends. The CDR3 is 18 amino acids. CDR3 loop: CASSQVDMGWSSYNEQFF. The CDR3 nucleotides read TGCGCCAGCAGCCAGGTTGACATGGGTTGGTCCTCCTACAATGAGCAGTTCTTC.

The chain recombines TRBV11-2 with TRBJ2-1, with D maybe TRBD1 (5 bases). The CDR3 runs 13 residues. Germline CDR1 is SGHAT and CDR2 is FQNNGV. Trimming removed 3 bases from V and 4 bases from J, with 7 bases in between. CDR3 in DNA: TGTGCCAGCAGCTTCGACAGTTACAATGAGCAGTTCTTC. It specifies CASSFDSYNEQFF.

On this clone: Mismatch with germline at one junction end may stem from a read error. V is TRBV7-2 and J is TRBJ2-3; D is possibly TRBD2 (7 bases). The CDR3 spans 15 residues. From germline, CDR1 is SGHTA and CDR2 FQGNSA. The CDR3 reads CASSRGGGSTDKQYF. CDR3 bases: TGTGCCAGCAGCCGCGGGGGCGGGAGCACAGATAAGCAGTATTTT.

This chain connects TRBV5-1 to TRBJ2-7; a possible D gene is TRBD1 (5 bases). In germline, CDR1 is SGHRS, CDR2 YFSETQ. Trimming shortened V by 4 bases and J by 5 bases, and 10 bases separated the two germline ends. The length of the CDR3 is 12 residues. The CDR3 nucleotides are TGCGCCAGCAGCCTCCGGACAAACGAGCAGTACTTC. Translation: CASSLRTNEQYF.

This chain joins TRBV7-9 and TRBJ1-4; possible D gene TRBD1, 5 bases. In germline, CDR1 is SEHNR, CDR2 FQNEAQ (reference sequence). The CDR3 has 16 amino acids. Deletions cut 0 bases from V and 1 base from J, with 9 bases between. The CDR3 coding sequence is TGTGCCAGCAGCTTAGCCGCGGGGGTAACTAATGAAAAACTGTTTTTT. Translation gives CASSLAAGVTNEKLFF.

This rearrangement joins TRBV9 to TRBJ2-4, with a weak D call TRBD2 (5 bases). The CDR3 runs 16 residues. The V end was cut by 3 bases, the J end by 2 bases, with 15 bases between. CDR1 is SGDLS, CDR2 YYNGEE, per germline. The CDR3 spells CASSADQFGTKNIQYF. The CDR3 nucleotides read TGTGCCAGCAGCGCCGATCAATTCGGGACCAAAAACATTCAGTACTTC.

The genes are TRBV29-1 and TRBJ2-3, with D possibly being TRBD2 (6 bases). Germline-derived CDR1 and CDR2 are SQVTM and ANQGSEA. There are 14 residues in the CDR3. Trimming stripped 5 bases from V and 1 base from J, with 13 bases between. The CDR3 protein is CSVLMGLGTDTQYF. CDR3 in DNA: TGCAGCGTTTTGATGGGACTTGGCACAGATACGCAGTATTTT.

The rearrangement links TRBV19 to TRBJ1-5, with TRBD1 as a possible D gene (5 bases). Deletions cut 4 bases from V and 5 bases from J, with 9 bases between. Germline V gene sequence: CDR1 LNHDA, CDR2 SQIVND (reference sequence). This CDR3 has 13 residues. CDR3: CASSTGIDQPQHF. CDR3 nucleotides: TGTGCCAGTAGTACAGGGATCGATCAGCCCCAGCATTTT.